The entry that follows covers one T cell receptor (beta chain) sequence. No antigen is known for it. This entry is derived from a study of response to subunit inactivated influenza vaccine. Study-level points and caveats: Authors suggested each seasonal flu vaccination may recruit only limited numbers of new T cells.

The V end was cut by 3 bases, the J end by 5 bases, with 16 bases between. CDR3 length: 14 residues. The germline V gene has CDR1 DFQATT and CDR2 SNEGSKA (reference sequence). TCRdb re-called the RT-PCR reads with MiXCR, one entry per CDR3 protein. In the table there are 650,000 to 850,000 distinct CDR3 sequences, 14% of which are singletons. J is TRBJ2-5 and V is TRBV20-1, with D unresolved. This receptor was obtained from a man aged 50-60 years who received an inactivated influenza vaccine. The sample consisted of PBMCs from blood, taken 14 to 15 days before vaccination. CDR3 amino acids: CSARDPRRLETQYF. CDR3 DNA: TGCAGTGCTAGGGACCCCCGGCGGCTGGAGACCCAGTACTTC.